The present T cell receptor (beta chain) was sequenced within a study of T cell responses to AZD1222 COVID-19 vaccine. Sequencing used immunoSEQ multiplex PCR; TCRdb keeps in-frame clones, though not all of them. Here the sample spans 120,000 to 150,000 clones, around 91% being singletons. This clone was recorded once. The CDR3 runs to 15 residues. The V gene's germline CDR1 is LGHNA and CDR2 YSLEER. V was pared by 1 base and J by 5 bases, with 11 bases between. The V gene is TRBV4-3, the J gene TRBJ1-4; a possible D gene is TRBD1 (5 bases). The source is an adult in good health. The sample consisted of peripheral blood, taken on day 0 of AZD1222 vaccination. The CDR3: CASSQAWTPNEKLFF. The CDR3, as DNA: TGCGCCAGCAGCCAAGCTTGGACACCCAATGAAAAACTGTTTTTT.